The 24 T cell receptor beta chains below were found in one sample sequenced in a study of beta chain features in type 1 diabetes. The study reverse transcribed the entire isolated RNA, so it sequenced expressed TCRB transcripts. Assay: immunoSEQ multiplex PCR; the TCRdb copy retains only in-frame clones and omits some. The sample lists around 500,000 clones, about 10% occurring once. The sample consisted of naive CD4+ T cells from blood. These receptors all come from a woman younger than 30 in good health.

This chain uses TRBV7-9 with TRBJ2-1, with a weak D call TRBD1 (5 bases). Deletions cut 1 base from V and 0 bases from J, with 10 bases between. The germline gives CDR1 SEHNR, CDR2 FQNEAQ (reference sequence). The CDR3 sequence is 16 residues long. The CDR3: CASSLGLRGSYNEQFF. The CDR3 DNA is TGTGCCAGCAGCTTAGGCCTAAGGGGCTCCTACAATGAGCAGTTCTTC. The variable domain in full, with the rest retrieved from reference TRBV7-9 and TRBJ2-1, is DTGVSQNPRHKITKRGQNVTFRCDPISEHNRLYWYRQTLGQGPEFLTYFQNEAQLEKSRLLSDRFSAERPKGSFSTLEIQRTEQGDSAMYLCASSLGLRGSYNEQFFGPGTRLTVL.

CDR3 protein: CASSKGWGNQPQHF. The CDR3 bases are TGTGCCAGCAGTAAGGGTTGGGGCAATCAGCCCCAGCATTTT. The chain has TRBV25-1 and TRBJ1-5; D call uncertain. The CDR3 sequence is 14 residues long. CDR1 MGHDK and CDR2 SYGVNS come from the germline V gene. Trimming cost V 5 bases and J 2 bases, with 10 bases left between them.

This clone was observed a handful of times. The chain recombines TRBV7-9 with TRBJ2-1; D possibly corresponds to TRBD1 (5 bases). Germline CDR1 is SEHNR and CDR2 is FQNEAQ (reference sequence). V dropped 4 bases and J dropped 7 bases, with 8 bases sitting between them. CDR3 size: 12 residues. This CDR3 reads CASSSTANEQFF. DNA of the CDR3: TGTGCCAGCAGCTCGACAGCAAATGAGCAGTTCTTC.

This clone was found a few times. The CDR3 coding sequence is TGTGCCAGCAGCCAAGATGGTCAAGAGACCCAGTACTTC. Residues: CASSQDGQETQYF. This chain joins TRBV4-2 and TRBJ2-5; no definite D call. The CDR3 has 13 residues. The V and J ends lost 0 bases and 2 bases respectively, with 4 bases between them. The V gene's germline CDR1 is LGHNA and CDR2 YNFKEQ.

The chain employs TRBV18 and TRBJ2-7, with TRBD1 as a possible D gene (7 bases). CDR1 and CDR2 (germline): KGHSH, LQKENI. The ends were cut back, 3 bases at V and 6 bases at J, with 15 bases in the middle. CDR3 length: 14 amino acids. For the CDR3, the DNA is TGTGCCAGCTCACCGTCCGGGGGACAGCGCGAGCAGTACGTC. Its translation: CASSPSGGQREQYV.

There are a few counts of this clone. The chain has TRBV5-6 and TRBJ2-4, with D unclear. V was trimmed by 0 bases and J by 5 bases, leaving 9 bases between them. The CDR3 totals 14 residues. From germline, CDR1 is SGHDT and CDR2 YYEEEE. The CDR3 region has the DNA TGTGCCAGCAGCTTGGTGGGCCCTCAAAACATTCAGTACTTC. This encodes CASSLVGPQNIQYF.

The chain recombines TRBV7-2 with TRBJ1-1; D not certain. The ends were cut back, 2 bases at V and 0 bases at J, with 7 bases in the middle. This CDR3 has 14 amino acids. Germline loops: CDR1 SGHTA, CDR2 FQGNSA. The CDR3 here is CASSLTQLNTEAFF. The CDR3 DNA follows: TGTGCCAGCAGCTTAACCCAATTGAACACTGAAGCTTTCTTT.

The rearrangement uses TRBV5-1 and TRBJ1-2; 9 positions agree with TRBD1. V was clipped by 3 bases and J by 1 base; unmatched bases: 1. Per germline, CDR1 SGHRS and CDR2 YFSETQ. The length of the CDR3 is 14 residues. The CDR3 DNA reads TGCGCCAGCAGCTGGACAGGGGATAACTATGGCTACACCTTC. Encoded protein: CASSWTGDNYGYTF.

This clone was recorded a few times. The chain couples TRBV25-1 to TRBJ2-5; TRBD1 is a possible D gene (6 bases). The CDR3 consists of 15 residues. Germline assignment: CDR1 MGHDK and CDR2 SYGVNS. V was pared by 2 bases and J by 5 bases, with 15 bases between. The CDR3 DNA is TGTGCCAGCAGTGAAAGAAACAGGGTCCGGGAGACCCAGTACTTC. Its translation is CASSERNRVRETQYF.

The rearrangement links TRBV18 to TRBJ2-3; D could derive from TRBD1 or TRBD2 (5 bases each). Germline lookup yields CDR1 KGHSH and CDR2 LQKENI. The length of the CDR3 is 15 residues. V shed 3 bases and J shed 1 base, with 11 bases lying between them. CDR3 in DNA: TGTGCCAGCTCACCCCCGGGGACGCGCACAGATACGCAGTATTTT. It codes for CASSPPGTRTDTQYF.

Of note for this clone: Possible read error: a much larger clone is one base away. The same CDR3 arises from other DNA sequences in this sample as well. The V and J genes are TRBV7-9 and TRBJ2-6; D is uncertain. Germline V gives CDR1 SEHNR, CDR2 FQNEAQ (reference sequence). V lost 3 bases to trimming and J lost 2 bases, with 2 bases between them. CDR3 length: 13 residues. CDR3: CASSFAGANVLTF. The CDR3 region has the DNA TGTGCCAGCAGCTTTGCTGGGGCCAACGTCCTGACTTTC. The whole variable domain, remainder taken from reference TRBV7-9 and TRBJ2-6, is DTGVSQNPRHKITKRGQNVTFRCDPISEHNRLYWYRQTLGQGPEFLTYFQNEAQLEKSRLLSDRFSAERPKGSFSTLEIQRTEQGDSAMYLCASSFAGANVLTFGAGSRLTVL.

In this sample, this clone turned up a few times. This chain joins TRBV30 and TRBJ1-1; no clear D. V lost 1 base, J lost 4 bases, and 4 bases lay in between. Per germline, CDR1 GTSNPN and CDR2 SVGIG (reference sequence). The CDR3 consists of 11 residues. CDR3 DNA: TGTGCCTGGAGTGGAGTCACTGAAGCTTTCTTT. It encodes CAWSGVTEAFF.

This chain joins TRBV4-2 and TRBJ1-2, with 8 bases that match TRBD1. CDR1 and CDR2 (germline): LGHNA, YNFKEQ. The CDR3 extends over 17 amino acids. V shed 5 bases, J shed 0 bases, and the junction held 11 bases outside the gene matches. The CDR3 spells CASSESGQGPTNYGYTF. In nucleotides, the CDR3 is TGTGCCAGCAGCGAAAGTGGACAGGGACCAACTAACTATGGCTACACCTTC.

This chain connects TRBV15 to TRBJ2-5; tentative D call: TRBD2 (6 bases). The CDR3 has 14 amino acids. Germline V gene data show CDR1 as LNHNV and CDR2 as YYDKDF (reference sequence). The germline V and J ends were trimmed by 0 bases and 1 base, with 6 bases remaining between them. CDR3 region: CATSREGGQETQYF. DNA for the CDR3: TGTGCCACCAGCAGAGAGGGGGGCCAAGAGACCCAGTACTTC.

A few counts support this clone. The chain joins TRBV7-3 to TRBJ2-3; TRBD1 matches at 8 bases. The CDR3 loop spans 17 amino acids. Germline V gene lookup returns CDR1 SGHTA and CDR2 FQGTGA. V lost 5 bases, J lost 1 base, and 11 bases stayed unmatched. The CDR3 DNA sequence: TGTGCCAGCAGCCCCCACCCGACAGGGGAGGGCACAGATACGCAGTATTTT. It is translated as CASSPHPTGEGTDTQYF.

The CDR3 DNA follows: TGTGCCAGCAGCGTAGCGGGCCCAGGGGGTACTGGCTACACCTTC. Encoded protein: CASSVAGPGGTGYTF. The chain employs TRBV9 and TRBJ1-2; 7 nucleotides align to TRBD1. The CDR3 sequence is 15 residues long. Germline lookup yields CDR1 SGDLS and CDR2 YYNGEE. J gave up 7 bases and V 0 bases, and 9 bases lay outside the gene matches.

The chain couples TRBV6-5 to TRBJ1-1; unclear D gene. Germline CDR1 and CDR2: MNHEY and SVGAGI. Trimming took off 8 bases at V and 1 base at J, with 14 bases between the two ends. The CDR3 sequence is 14 residues long. Here the CDR3 DNA reads TGTGCCAGCTGGTTCTCCCCCGGGAACACTGAAGCTTTCTTT. Protein sequence: CASWFSPGNTEAFF.

In its sample, this clone was seen a few times. This rearrangement joins TRBV9 to TRBJ1-4; no definite D call. CDR1 is SGDLS and CDR2 is YYNGEE in the germline V gene. Trimming cost V 1 base and J 0 bases, with 7 bases left between them. The CDR3 has 15 residues. The CDR3 protein is CASSVRGATNEKLFF. As DNA, the CDR3 is TGTGCCAGCAGCGTACGGGGAGCAACTAATGAAAAACTGTTTTTT.

The table lists this clone with a few counts. The J gene is TRBJ2-5, the V gene TRBV7-2, with D perhaps TRBD2 (5 bases). CDR1 and CDR2 (germline): SGHTA, FQGNSA. This CDR3 region has 17 residues. V lost 1 base and J lost 5, with 20 bases in between. The CDR3 coding sequence is TGTGCCAGCAGCTTAGAACCTCTTAGCGCGCCTGTGGAGACCCAGTACTTC. Protein product: CASSLEPLSAPVETQYF.

The chain has TRBV7-2 and TRBJ2-1; D is unclear. The length of the CDR3 is 13 residues. Trimming left V 2 bases short and J 5 bases short, with 7 bases between. Germline V CDR1 and CDR2: SGHTA, FQGNSA. The CDR3 sequence is CASSLPIHNEQFF. The CDR3 bases are TGTGCCAGCAGCTTACCTATCCACAATGAGCAGTTCTTC.

V gene TRBV29-1 combines with J gene TRBJ2-5, with 7 bases lining up with TRBD2. This CDR3 region has 12 residues. In germline, CDR1 is SQVTM, CDR2 ANQGSEA. J was trimmed by 13 bases and V by 6 bases; bases with no gene match: 14. CDR3 sequence (DNA): TGCAGCGTCGTAACGCTCACCGGGAGGATGTACTTC. It translates to CSVVTLTGRMYF.

This clone was observed a few times. J is TRBJ2-1 and V is TRBV7-3; 11 bases agree with TRBD1. CDR3 length: 16 residues. CDR1 and CDR2 from the germline V gene are SGHTA and FQGTGA. Trimming cost V 5 bases and J 3 bases; bases outside gene matches: 6. Here the CDR3 reads CASSLWTGGDYNEQFF. CDR3 in DNA: TGTGCCAGCAGCCTCTGGACAGGGGGCGACTACAATGAGCAGTTCTTC.

There are a few counts of this clone. The V and J genes are TRBV7-3 and TRBJ2-7, with D possibly being TRBD1 or TRBD2 (5 bases each). The germline V and J ends were trimmed by 4 bases and 1 base, with 8 bases remaining between them. The length of the CDR3 is 13 residues. Per the germline V gene, CDR1 is SGHTA and CDR2 is FQGTGA. As DNA, the CDR3 is TGTGCCAGCAGCTCGGGACCTTCCTACGAGCAGTACTTC. It yields the protein CASSSGPSYEQYF.

This clone has a handful of counts. This chain links TRBV6-5 with TRBJ2-5; D is unresolved. Between the trimmed V and J ends, which lost 6 bases and 3 bases, there was a span of 8 bases. This CDR3 region has 12 residues. Germline CDR1 MNHEY, CDR2 SVGAGI. Here the CDR3 reads CASRRLEETQYF. In DNA form, the CDR3 reads TGTGCCAGCAGGCGACTGGAAGAGACCCAGTACTTC.